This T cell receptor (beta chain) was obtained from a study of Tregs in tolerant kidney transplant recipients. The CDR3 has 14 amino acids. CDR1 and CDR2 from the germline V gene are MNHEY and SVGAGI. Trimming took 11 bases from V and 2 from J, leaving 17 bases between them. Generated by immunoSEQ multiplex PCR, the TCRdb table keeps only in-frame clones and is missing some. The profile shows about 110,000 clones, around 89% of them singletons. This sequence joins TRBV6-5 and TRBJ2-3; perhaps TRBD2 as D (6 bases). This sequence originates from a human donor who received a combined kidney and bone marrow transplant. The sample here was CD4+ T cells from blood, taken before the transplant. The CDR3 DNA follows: TGTGCCTGGAATGTTCAGCGGGCCACAGATACGCAGTATTTT. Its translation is CAWNVQRATDTQYF.